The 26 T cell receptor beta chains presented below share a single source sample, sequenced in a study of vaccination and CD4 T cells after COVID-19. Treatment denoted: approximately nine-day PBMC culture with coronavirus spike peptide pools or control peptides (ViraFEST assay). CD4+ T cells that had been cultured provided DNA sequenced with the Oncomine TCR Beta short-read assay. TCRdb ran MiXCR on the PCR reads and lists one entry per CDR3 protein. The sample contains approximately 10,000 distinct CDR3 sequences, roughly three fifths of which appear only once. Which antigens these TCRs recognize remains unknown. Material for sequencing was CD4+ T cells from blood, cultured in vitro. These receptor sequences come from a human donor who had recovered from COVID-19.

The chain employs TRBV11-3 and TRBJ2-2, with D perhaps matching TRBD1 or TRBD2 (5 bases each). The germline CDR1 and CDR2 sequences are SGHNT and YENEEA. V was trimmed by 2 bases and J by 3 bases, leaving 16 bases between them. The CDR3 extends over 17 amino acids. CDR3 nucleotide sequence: TGTGCCAGCAGCTTACAGCGGACCTCCAGGGACACCGGGGAGCTGTTTTTT. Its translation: CASSLQRTSRDTGELFF.

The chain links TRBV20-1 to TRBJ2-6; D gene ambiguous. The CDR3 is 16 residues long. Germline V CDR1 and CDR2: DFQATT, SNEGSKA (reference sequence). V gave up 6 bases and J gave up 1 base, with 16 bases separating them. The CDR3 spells CSADGPRESGANVLTF. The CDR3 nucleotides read TGCAGTGCAGACGGCCCCCGAGAGTCTGGGGCCAACGTCCTGACTTTC.

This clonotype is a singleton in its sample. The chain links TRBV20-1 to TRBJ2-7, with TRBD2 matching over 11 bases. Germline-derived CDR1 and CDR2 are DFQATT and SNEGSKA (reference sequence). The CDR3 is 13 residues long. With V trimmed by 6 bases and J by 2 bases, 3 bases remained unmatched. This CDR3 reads CSAISGGAYEQYF. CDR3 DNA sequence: TGCAGTGCCATTAGCGGGGGGGCCTACGAGCAGTACTTC.

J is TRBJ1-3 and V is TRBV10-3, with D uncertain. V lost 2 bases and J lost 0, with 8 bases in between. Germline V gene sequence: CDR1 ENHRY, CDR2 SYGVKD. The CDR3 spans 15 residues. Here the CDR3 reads CAISETPSSGNTIYF. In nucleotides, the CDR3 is TGTGCCATCAGTGAGACGCCGTCCTCTGGAAACACCATATATTTT.

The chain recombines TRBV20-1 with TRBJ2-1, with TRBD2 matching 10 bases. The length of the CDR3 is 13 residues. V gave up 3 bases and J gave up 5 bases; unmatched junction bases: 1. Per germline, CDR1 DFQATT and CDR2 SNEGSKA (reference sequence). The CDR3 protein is CSASGLADNEQFF. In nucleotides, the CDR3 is TGCAGTGCTAGCGGACTAGCGGACAATGAGCAGTTCTTC.

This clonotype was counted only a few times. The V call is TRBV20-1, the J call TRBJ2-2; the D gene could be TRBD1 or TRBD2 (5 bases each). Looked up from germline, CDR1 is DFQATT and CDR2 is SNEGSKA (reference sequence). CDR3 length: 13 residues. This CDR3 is CSLGDGYTGELFF. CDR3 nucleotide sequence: TGCAGCCTAGGGGACGGATACACCGGGGAGCTGTTTTTT.

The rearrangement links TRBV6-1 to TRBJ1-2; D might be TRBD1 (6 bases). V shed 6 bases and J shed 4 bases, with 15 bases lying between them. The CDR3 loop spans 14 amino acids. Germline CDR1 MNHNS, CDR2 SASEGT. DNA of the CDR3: TGTGCCAGCAGCCAATACAGGGAAGCCTATGGCTACACCTTC. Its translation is CASSQYREAYGYTF.

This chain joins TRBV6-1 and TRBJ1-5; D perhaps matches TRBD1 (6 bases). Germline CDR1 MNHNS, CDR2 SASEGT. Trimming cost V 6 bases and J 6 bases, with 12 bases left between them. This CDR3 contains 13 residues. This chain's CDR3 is CASRLIQGQPQHF. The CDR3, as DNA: TGTGCCAGCAGATTGATACAGGGTCAGCCCCAGCATTTT.

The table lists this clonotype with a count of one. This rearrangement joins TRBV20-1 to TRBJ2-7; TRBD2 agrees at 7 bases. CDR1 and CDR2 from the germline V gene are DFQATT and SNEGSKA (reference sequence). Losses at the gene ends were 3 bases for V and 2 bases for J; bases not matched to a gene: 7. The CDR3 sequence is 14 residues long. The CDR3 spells CSARGGRATYEQYF. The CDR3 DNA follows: TGCAGTGCTAGGGGGGGGAGGGCAACCTACGAGCAGTACTTC.

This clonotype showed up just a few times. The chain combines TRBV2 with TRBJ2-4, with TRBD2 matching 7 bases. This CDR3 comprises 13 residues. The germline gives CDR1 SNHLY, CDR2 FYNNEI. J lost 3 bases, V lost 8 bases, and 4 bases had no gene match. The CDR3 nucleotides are TGTGCCAGCGAGCGGGACGGCAAAAACATTCAGTACTTC. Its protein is CASERDGKNIQYF. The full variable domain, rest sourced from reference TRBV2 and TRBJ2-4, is EPEVTQTPSHQVTQMGQEVILRCVPISNHLYFYWYRQILGQKVEFLVSFYNNEISEKSEIFDDQFSVERPDGSNFTLKIRSTKLEDSAMYFCASERDGKNIQYFGAGTRLSVL.

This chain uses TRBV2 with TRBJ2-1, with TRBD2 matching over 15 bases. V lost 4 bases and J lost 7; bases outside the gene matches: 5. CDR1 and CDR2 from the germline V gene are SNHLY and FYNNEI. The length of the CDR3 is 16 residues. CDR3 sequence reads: CASSGWTSGGGNEQFF. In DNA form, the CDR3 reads TGTGCCAGCAGTGGGTGGACTAGCGGGGGGGGTAATGAGCAGTTCTTC.

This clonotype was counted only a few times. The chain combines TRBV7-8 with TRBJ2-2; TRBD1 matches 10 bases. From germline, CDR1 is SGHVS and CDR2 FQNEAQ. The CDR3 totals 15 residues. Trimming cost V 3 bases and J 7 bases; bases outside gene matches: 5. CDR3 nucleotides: TGTGCCAGCAGCTTGGGACAGGGGATCGGCGGGGAGCTGTTTTTT. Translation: CASSLGQGIGGELFF.

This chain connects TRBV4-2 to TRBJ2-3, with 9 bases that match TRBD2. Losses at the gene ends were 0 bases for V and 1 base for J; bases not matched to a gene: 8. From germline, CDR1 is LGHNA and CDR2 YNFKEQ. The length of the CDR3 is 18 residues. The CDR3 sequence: CASSQDDPGGGGTDTQYF. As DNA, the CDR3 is TGTGCCAGCAGCCAAGACGACCCAGGCGGGGGGGGCACAGATACGCAGTATTTT.

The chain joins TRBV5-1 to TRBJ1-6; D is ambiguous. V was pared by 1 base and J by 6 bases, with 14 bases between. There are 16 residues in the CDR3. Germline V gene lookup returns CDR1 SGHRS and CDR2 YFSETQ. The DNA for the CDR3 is TGCGCCAGCAGCTTGACCGGGGTGAAGGGTAATTCACCCCTCCACTTT. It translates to CASSLTGVKGNSPLHF.

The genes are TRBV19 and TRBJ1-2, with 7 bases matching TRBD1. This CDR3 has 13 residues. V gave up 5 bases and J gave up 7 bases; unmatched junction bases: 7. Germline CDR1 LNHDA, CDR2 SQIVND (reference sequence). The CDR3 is CASSPGQRRGYTF. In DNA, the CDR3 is TGTGCCAGTAGTCCGGGACAGAGGCGTGGCTACACCTTC.

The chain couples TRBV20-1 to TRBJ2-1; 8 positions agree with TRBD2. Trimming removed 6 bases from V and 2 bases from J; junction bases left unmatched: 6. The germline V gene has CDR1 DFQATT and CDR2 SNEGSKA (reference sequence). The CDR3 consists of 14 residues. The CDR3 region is CSAERGTTYNEQFF. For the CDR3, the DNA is TGCAGTGCAGAGCGGGGGACTACCTACAATGAGCAGTTCTTC.

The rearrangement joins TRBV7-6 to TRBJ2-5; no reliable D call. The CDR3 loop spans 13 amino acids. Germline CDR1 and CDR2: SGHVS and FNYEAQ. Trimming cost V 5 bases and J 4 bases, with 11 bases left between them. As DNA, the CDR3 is TGTGCCAGCAGCCCCCTTACGCGAGAGACCCAGTACTTC. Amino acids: CASSPLTRETQYF.

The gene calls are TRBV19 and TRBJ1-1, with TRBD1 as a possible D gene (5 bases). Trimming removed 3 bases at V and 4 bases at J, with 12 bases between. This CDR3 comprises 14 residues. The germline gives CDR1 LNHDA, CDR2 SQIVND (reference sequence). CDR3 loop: CASSIRGGGTEAFF. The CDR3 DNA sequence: TGTGCCAGTAGTATTCGGGGGGGAGGCACTGAAGCTTTCTTT.

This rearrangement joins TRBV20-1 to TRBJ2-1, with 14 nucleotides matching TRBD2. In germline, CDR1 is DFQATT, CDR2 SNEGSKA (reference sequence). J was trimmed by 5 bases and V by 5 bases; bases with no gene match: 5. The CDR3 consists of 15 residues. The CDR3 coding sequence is TGCAGTGCTCTCGGACTAGCGGGGGGAAACAATGAGCAGTTCTTC. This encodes CSALGLAGGNNEQFF.

CDR3 DNA sequence: TGTGCTAGCGCCTCATCGGGACAGGGGAGGGGCTACACCTTC. Its translation: CASASSGQGRGYTF. The genes are TRBV12-5 and TRBJ1-2; 10 bases agree with TRBD1. Germline V gives CDR1 LGHNT, CDR2 FRNRAP. CDR3 size: 14 residues. V gave up 9 bases and J gave up 8 bases; unmatched junction bases: 12.

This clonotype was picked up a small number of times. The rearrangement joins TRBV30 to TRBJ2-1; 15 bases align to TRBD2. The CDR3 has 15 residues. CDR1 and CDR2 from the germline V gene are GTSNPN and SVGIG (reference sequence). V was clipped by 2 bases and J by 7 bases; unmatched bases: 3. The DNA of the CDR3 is TGTGCCTGGAGTCGGACTAGCGGGAGGGGAAATGAGCAGTTCTTC. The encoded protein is CAWSRTSGRGNEQFF.

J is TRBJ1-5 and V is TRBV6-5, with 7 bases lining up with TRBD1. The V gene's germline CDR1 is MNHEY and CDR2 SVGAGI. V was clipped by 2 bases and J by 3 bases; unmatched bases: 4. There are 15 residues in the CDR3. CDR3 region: CASSYDRANNQPQHF. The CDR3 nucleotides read TGTGCCAGCAGTTACGACAGGGCCAACAATCAGCCCCAGCATTTT.

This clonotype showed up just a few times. The CDR3 DNA sequence: TGTGCCAGCAGTCCCCTAACGGGGAGGGGGCAGTTCTTC. It encodes CASSPLTGRGQFF. The chain is built from TRBV28 and TRBJ2-1; 7 bases line up with TRBD2. The CDR3 length is 13 residues. Trimming cost V 5 bases and J 12 bases; bases outside gene matches: 10. Germline V lookup: CDR1 MDHEN, CDR2 SYDVKM.

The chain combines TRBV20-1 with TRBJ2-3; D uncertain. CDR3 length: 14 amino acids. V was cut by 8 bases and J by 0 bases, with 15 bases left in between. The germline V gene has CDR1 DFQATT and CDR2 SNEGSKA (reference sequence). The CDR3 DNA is TGCAGTACCCCTGGTGGCGGTAGCACAGATACGCAGTATTTT. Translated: CSTPGGGSTDTQYF.

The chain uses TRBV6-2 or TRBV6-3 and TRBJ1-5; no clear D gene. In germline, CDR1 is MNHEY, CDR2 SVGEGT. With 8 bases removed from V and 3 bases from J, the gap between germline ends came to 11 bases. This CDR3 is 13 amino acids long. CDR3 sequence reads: CASQDRFNQPQHF. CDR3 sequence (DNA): TGTGCCAGCCAAGACCGATTCAATCAGCCCCAGCATTTT.

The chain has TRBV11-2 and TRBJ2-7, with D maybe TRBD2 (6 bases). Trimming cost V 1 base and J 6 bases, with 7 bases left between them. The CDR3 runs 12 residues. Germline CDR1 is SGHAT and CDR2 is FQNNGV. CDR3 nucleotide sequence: TGTGCCAGCAGCTTAGCGGGACTCGAGCAGTACTTC. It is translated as CASSLAGLEQYF. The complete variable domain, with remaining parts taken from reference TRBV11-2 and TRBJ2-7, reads EAGVAQSPRYKIIEKRQSVAFWCNPISGHATLYWYQQILGQGPKLLIQFQNNGVVDDSQLPKDRFSAERLKGVDSTLKIQPAKLEDSAVYLCASSLAGLEQYFGPGTRLTVT.